This T cell receptor beta chain was recorded in a study of PD-L1 blockade in urothelial cancer (dated 2017 in TCRdb). A note on the overall study: Every patient began therapy at some point between 2013 and 2015 and was given atezolizumab 1,200 mg intravenously every 3 weeks. Progression-free survival longer than 6 months counted as durable clinical benefit, and TCR features were additionally tested against both progression-free and overall survival. Blood samples were analyzed at 3 weeks after treatment start (second dose) and at 6 weeks after treatment start. Pretreatment tumor samples, along with matched peripheral blood collected serially before and after atezolizumab treatment, underwent TCR sequencing. About 10 patients reached durable clinical benefit, while 20 patients did not. Blood samples gave a median of roughly 150,000 T cells and tens of thousands of unique TCRs, with a median clonality of approximately 0.08. Patients had an ECOG performance status of 0 or 1 and had received between 0 and 3 prior chemotherapy regimens. Pretreatment blood TCR-seq was available for nearly 30 patients, at least one posttreatment blood collection was obtained for around 25 patients, and tumor TCR-seq was available for around 25 patients. In the same patients, whole exome sequencing and RNA sequencing of pretreatment tumors were performed in addition to TCR sequencing. Twenty-five of 29 patients were males with bladder-origin urothelial cancer, and about 65% of the 29 reported a prior smoking history. The study was an exploratory multi-omic analysis of somatic, immune and clinical correlates of response to PD-L1 blockade with atezolizumab in urothelial cancer.

As regards this clone: The antigen it recognizes is unknown. The input lacks base qualities; no much larger clone sits a single base away.

Each PCR received spiked-in synthetic TCR analog templates so that absolute template abundance could be estimated from read counts. Using the immunoSEQ assay, TCRbeta CDR3 regions were amplified from genomic DNA with bias-controlled V and J gene primers. Sequencing of rearranged TCRbeta segments was performed at approximately 20X coverage. In the authors' own workflow: Clustering was used to correct sequencing errors, and CDR3s were annotated against IMGT so that V, D and J genes could be assigned. Downstream analyses used only productive TCRbeta rearrangements and left out out-of-frame or stop-codon sequences. To compute clonality, Shannon entropy was normalized by the log of the number of unique productive sequences and then subtracted from one. Fisher's exact test with Benjamini-Hochberg correction, using a cutoff of adjusted p below 0.01, was how clones that differed between time points or between blood and tumor were identified. TCRdb stores this immuneACCESS table with in-frame sequences only. Part of the clones is absent; in the studies checked, under half of the shortfall reflects unresolved V genes, and no reason is known for the rest. The DNA was the basis for D and trimming; V, J and clone size are from that table. A total of more than 45,000 clones appear in this sample, around three quarters of them only once. The ten largest clonotypes hold approximately 3.3% of the sample.

A total of around 30 patients with locally advanced or metastatic urothelial carcinoma, treated at Memorial Sloan Kettering on a trial protocol, made up the cohort. Peripheral blood mononuclear cells were collected pretreatment and during treatment, with between 1 and 8 total time points obtained per patient. The Qiagen DNeasy Blood extraction kit was used to purify genomic DNA from total PBMCs and tumor samples. PBMCs were collected pretreatment and during treatment, and were isolated and stored as previously described. Findings and caveats that apply to the study as a whole: At 3 weeks after the start of treatment, tumor-associated TCR clones in peripheral blood had expanded more in patients with durable benefit (n of about 20, p = 0.022). A pretreatment peripheral blood TCR clonality below the median was linked to improved progression-free and overall survival. Small sample size (n ≈ 29) and many exploratory analyses mean the results are intended to be hypothesis-generating.

From its cysteine to its phenylalanine, the CDR3 spans 15 amino acids. CDR3 DNA is the only sequence kept; it has 45 bases, read in frame from the first base. The germline V gene gives CDR1 as SGHRS and CDR2 as YFSETQ. Trimming leaves V shorter by 3 bases and J shorter by 9 bases, with the junction holding 9 bases beyond the gene matches. Here the chain combines TRBV5-1 and TRBJ2-1, with TRBD2 matching 10 junction bases. The source was PBMCs, collected around atezolizumab (anti-PD-L1) treatment. This TCR derives from a man aged 65 to 79 with urothelial cancer. The CDR3 amino acid sequence is: CASSSLAGVTGEQFF. The base sequence is TGCGCCAGCAGCTCGCTAGCGGGAGTAACGGGTGAGCAGTTCTTC.